This T cell receptor beta chain emerged from a study of read filtering for tumor transcriptome and immune sequencing. Across the whole study: Among patients, approximately 16 were male and about 15 female, aged about 45 to 85 (mean roughly 63). By R-ISS, stages I, II and III held roughly 8, 16 and 7 patients.

At least ten counts were recorded for this clonotype. Molecular barcoded adaptors covering alpha/delta and beta/gamma chains were used on roughly 400 ng RNA. TCRdb recomputed calls from the reads with MiXCR, one row per CDR3 protein. This sample has about 27,000 distinct CDR3 sequences, with approximately 15% found just once. V lost 2 bases and J 0 bases, leaving 15 bases between the germline ends. The CDR3 covers 17 residues. From germline, CDR1 is SGHRS and CDR2 YFSETQ. The TCR originated in a donor over 35 with multiple myeloma. The V gene is TRBV5-1, the J gene TRBJ2-4; TRBD1 might be the D (6 bases). Source material: a population of CD138-negative cells sorted from bone marrow. CDR3 loop: CASSLARQELAKNIQYF. The CDR3 DNA reads TGCGCCAGCAGCTTAGCCAGACAGGAACTAGCCAAAAACATTCAGTACTTC.